This entry lists 3 T cell receptor beta chains sequenced from one sample in a study of early T cells in non-severe SARS-CoV-2 infection (dated by TCRdb to the early 2020s). The library was generated by 5' RACE. The run used a NextSeq 500. The public sequencing data were trimmed at Q25 with fastp and processed into clonotypes with MiXCR by TCRdb, which kept only in-frame beta chains. Every entry covers one CDR3 protein and lists the most common genes and DNA from its rows. In all, the sample holds 55,000 to 75,000 distinct CDR3 sequences, and about 8.4% of those were seen once. The ten largest clones capture 3% to 4% of the sample. Sequenced input: whole blood. The receptor set was obtained from an adult who was a healthcare worker with PCR-confirmed SARS-CoV-2 infection or an uninfected control (not recorded which).

This clonotype has more than one count but fewer than ten. The J gene is TRBJ2-5, the V gene TRBV6-2 or TRBV6-3; TRBD2 is a possible D gene (6 bases). The CDR3 sequence is 13 residues long. Germline V gives CDR1 MNHEY, CDR2 SVGEGT. V was pared by 7 bases and J by 5 bases, with 14 bases between. The CDR3 DNA sequence: TGTGCCAGCACGGGCCAGGGAGGCGAGACCCAGTACTTC. Protein sequence: CASTGQGGETQYF.

The genes are TRBV28 and TRBJ2-7; the D is unclear. V dropped 2 bases and J dropped 3 bases, with 8 bases sitting between them. The CDR3 runs to 13 residues. Germline V gene sequence: CDR1 MDHEN, CDR2 SYDVKM. The CDR3 here is CASSLNHYYEQYF. CDR3 bases: TGTGCCAGCAGTTTAAATCATTACTACGAGCAGTACTTC.

This clonotype showed up many times. In DNA, the CDR3 is TGTGCCAGCAGCCCGGTAGCGGGAAACAATGAGCAGTTCTTC. This gives the protein CASSPVAGNNEQFF. The rearrangement joins TRBV3-1 to TRBJ2-1; 8 bases are a match to TRBD2. There are 14 residues in the CDR3. CDR1 is LGHDT and CDR2 is YNNKEL in the germline V gene (reference sequence). Trimming took 4 bases from V and 5 from J; bases not matched to a gene: 4.